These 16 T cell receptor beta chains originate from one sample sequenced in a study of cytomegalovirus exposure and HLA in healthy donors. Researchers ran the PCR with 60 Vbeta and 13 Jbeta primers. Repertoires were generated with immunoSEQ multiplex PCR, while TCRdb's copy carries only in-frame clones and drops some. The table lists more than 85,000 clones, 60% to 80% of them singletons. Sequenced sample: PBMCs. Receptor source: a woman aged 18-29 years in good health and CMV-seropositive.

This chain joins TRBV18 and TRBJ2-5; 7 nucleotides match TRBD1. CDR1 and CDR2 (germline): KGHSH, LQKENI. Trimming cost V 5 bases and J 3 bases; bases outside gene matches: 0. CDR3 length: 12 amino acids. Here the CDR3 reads CASSGTEETQYF. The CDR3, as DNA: TGTGCCAGCTCAGGGACAGAAGAGACCCAGTACTTC.

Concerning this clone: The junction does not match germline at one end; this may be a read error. For the CDR3, the DNA is TGTGCTAGCAGCCCGGGACAGTTCTCCTACAATGAGCAGTTCTTC. Its translation is CASSPGQFSYNEQFF. The chain has TRBV7-7 and TRBJ2-1; TRBD1 agrees at 7 bases. The V gene's germline CDR1 is SSHAT and CDR2 FNYEAQ (reference sequence). The CDR3 sequence is 15 residues long.

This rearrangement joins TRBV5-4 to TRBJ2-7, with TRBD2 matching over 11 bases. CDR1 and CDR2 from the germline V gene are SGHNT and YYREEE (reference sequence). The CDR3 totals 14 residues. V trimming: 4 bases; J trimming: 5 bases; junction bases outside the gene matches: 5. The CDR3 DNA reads TGTGCCAGCAGCCCGACTAGCGGGATCAACGAGCAGTACTTC. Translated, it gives CASSPTSGINEQYF. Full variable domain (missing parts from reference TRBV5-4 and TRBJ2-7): ETGVTQSPTHLIKTRGQQVTLRCSSQSGHNTVSWYQQALGQGPQFIFQYYREEENGRGNFPPRFSGLQFPNYSSELNVNALELDDSALYLCASSPTSGINEQYFGPGTRLTVT.

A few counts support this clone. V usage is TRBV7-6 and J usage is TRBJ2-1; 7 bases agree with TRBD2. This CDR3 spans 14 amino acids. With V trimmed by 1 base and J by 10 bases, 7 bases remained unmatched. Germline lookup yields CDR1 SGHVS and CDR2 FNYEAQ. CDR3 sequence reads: CASSLGEGPPEQFF. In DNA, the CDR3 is TGTGCCAGCAGCTTAGGGGAGGGCCCGCCGGAGCAGTTCTTC. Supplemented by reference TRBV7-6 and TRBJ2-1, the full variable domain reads GAGVSQSPRYKVTKRGQDVALRCDPISGHVSLYWYRQALGQGPEFLTYFNYEAQQDKSGLPNDRFSAERPEGSISTLTIQRTEQRDSAMYRCASSLGEGPPEQFFGPGTRLTVL.

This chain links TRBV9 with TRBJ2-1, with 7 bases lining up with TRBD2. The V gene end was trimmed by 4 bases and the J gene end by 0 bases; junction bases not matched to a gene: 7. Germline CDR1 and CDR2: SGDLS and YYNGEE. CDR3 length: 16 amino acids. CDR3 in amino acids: CASSLSGSFSYNEQFF. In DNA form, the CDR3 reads TGTGCCAGCAGCCTTAGCGGGTCCTTCTCCTACAATGAGCAGTTCTTC.

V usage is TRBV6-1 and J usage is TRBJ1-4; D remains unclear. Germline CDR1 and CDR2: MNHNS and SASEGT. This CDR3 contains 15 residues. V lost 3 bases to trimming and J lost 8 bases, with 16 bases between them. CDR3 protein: CASSDIFLFEEKLFF. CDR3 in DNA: TGTGCCAGCAGTGATATCTTCCTCTTTGAGGAAAAACTGTTTTTT.

In DNA, the CDR3 is TGTGCCAGCAGTGAGGACACGAACACTGAAGCTTTCTTT. Translating gives CASSEDTNTEAFF. The chain is built from TRBV2 and TRBJ1-1, with a tentative D call TRBD1 (5 bases). Looked up from germline, CDR1 is SNHLY and CDR2 is FYNNEI. This CDR3 contains 13 residues. Trimming pared 3 bases from V and 1 base from J, leaving 6 bases between. Based on the CDR3 plus reference TRBV2 and TRBJ1-1, the full variable domain is EPEVTQTPSHQVTQMGQEVILRCVPISNHLYFYWYRQILGQKVEFLVSFYNNEISEKSEIFDDQFSVERPDGSNFTLKIRSTKLEDSAMYFCASSEDTNTEAFFGQGTRLTVV.

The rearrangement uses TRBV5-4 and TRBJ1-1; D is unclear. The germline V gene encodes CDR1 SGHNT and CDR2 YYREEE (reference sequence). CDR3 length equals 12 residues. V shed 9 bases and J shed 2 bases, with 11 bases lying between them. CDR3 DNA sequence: TGTGCCACGGAGGGCAGAAACACTGAAGCTTTCTTT. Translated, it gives CATEGRNTEAFF.

CDR3 nucleotide sequence: TGTGCCAGCAGCGGCTCTAGCGGGAGTAATGAGCAGTTCTTC. Its translation is CASSGSSGSNEQFF. The chain uses TRBV6-4 and TRBJ2-1; TRBD2 matches 10 bases. The CDR3 covers 14 residues. Germline CDR1 MRHNA, CDR2 SNTAGT. The V segment lost 6 bases and the J segment 7 bases; nucleotides outside the gene matches: 6.

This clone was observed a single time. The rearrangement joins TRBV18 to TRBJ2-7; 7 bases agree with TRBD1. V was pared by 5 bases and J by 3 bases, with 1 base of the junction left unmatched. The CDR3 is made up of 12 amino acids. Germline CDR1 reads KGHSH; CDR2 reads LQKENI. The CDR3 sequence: CASSRDSYEQYF. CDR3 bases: TGTGCCAGCTCAAGGGACAGCTACGAGCAGTACTTC.

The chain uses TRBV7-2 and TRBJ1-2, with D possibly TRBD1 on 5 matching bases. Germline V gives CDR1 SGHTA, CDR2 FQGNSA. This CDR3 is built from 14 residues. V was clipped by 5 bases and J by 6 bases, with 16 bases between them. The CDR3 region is CASSATLQGNGYTF. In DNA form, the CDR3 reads TGTGCCAGCAGCGCGACACTCCAGGGAAATGGCTACACCTTC. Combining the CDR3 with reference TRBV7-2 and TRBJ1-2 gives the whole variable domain GAGVSQSPSNKVTEKGKDVELRCDPISGHTALYWYRQSLGQGLEFLIYFQGNSAPDKSGLPSDRFSAERTGGSVSTLTIQRTQQEDSAVYLCASSATLQGNGYTFGSGTRLTVV.

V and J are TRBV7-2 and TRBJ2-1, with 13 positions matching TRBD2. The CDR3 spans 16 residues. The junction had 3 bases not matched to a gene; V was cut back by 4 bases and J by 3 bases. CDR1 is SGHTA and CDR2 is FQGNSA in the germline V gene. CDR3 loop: CASSWRTSGGYNEQFF. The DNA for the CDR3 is TGTGCCAGCAGCTGGCGGACTAGCGGGGGCTACAATGAGCAGTTCTTC.

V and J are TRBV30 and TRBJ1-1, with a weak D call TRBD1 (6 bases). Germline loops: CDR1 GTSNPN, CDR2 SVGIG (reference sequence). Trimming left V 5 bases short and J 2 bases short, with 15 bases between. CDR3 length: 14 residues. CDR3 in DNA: TGTGCCTGGGGGGTGGGAGGGGGAAACACTGAAGCTTTCTTT. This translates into CAWGVGGGNTEAFF.

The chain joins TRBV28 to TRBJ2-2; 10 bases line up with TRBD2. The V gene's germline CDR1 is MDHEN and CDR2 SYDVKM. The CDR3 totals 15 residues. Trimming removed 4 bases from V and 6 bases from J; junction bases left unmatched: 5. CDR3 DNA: TGTGCCAGCAGTTCGGCCGGGACTAGCGCCGGGGAGCTGTTTTTT. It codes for CASSSAGTSAGELFF.

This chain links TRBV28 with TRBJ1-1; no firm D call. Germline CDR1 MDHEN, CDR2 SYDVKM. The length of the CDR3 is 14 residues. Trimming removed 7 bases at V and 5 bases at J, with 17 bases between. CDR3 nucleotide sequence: TGTGCCAGCACCCTCCCTTGGGGAGGAACTGAAGCTTTCTTT. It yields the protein CASTLPWGGTEAFF.

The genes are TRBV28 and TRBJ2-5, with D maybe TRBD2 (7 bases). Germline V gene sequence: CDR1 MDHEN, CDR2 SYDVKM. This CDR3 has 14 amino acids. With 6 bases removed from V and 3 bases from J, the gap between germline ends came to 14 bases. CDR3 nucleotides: TGTGCCAGCAGGGAGGGGGGGCTTGAAGAGACCCAGTACTTC. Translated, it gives CASREGGLEETQYF.